Following are 30 T cell receptor beta chains from one sample sequenced in a study of T cell repertoires in urothelial bladder cancer. Repertoires were generated with immunoSEQ multiplex PCR, while TCRdb's copy carries only in-frame clones and drops some. The sample lists more than 2,000 clones, about 76% seen once, with 10% in the top ten. The sequenced material came from tumor-infiltrating cells from bladder cancer. These receptors all come from a human donor with urothelial carcinoma.

This chain joins TRBV25-1 and TRBJ2-2; TRBD1 agrees at 9 bases. CDR1 MGHDK and CDR2 SYGVNS come from the germline V gene. The CDR3 runs to 18 residues. Trimming at V came to 1 base and at J to 6 bases, leaving 12 bases not matched to a gene. The CDR3 bases are TGTGCCAGCAGTGAATTACTTCCCGGGACAGGGATTGCCGGGGAGCTGTTTTTT. Residues: CASSELLPGTGIAGELFF.

This CDR3 is CASSLAAGVGEQYF. The CDR3 region has the DNA TGCGCCAGCAGCTTGGCGGCGGGGGTTGGAGAGCAGTACTTC. V is TRBV5-1 and J is TRBJ2-7; TRBD2 aligns across 7 bases. Germline CDR1 and CDR2: SGHRS and YFSETQ. This CDR3 has 14 amino acids. Unmatched junction bases numbered 7, after V lost 0 bases and J lost 7 bases.

This chain joins TRBV7-2 and TRBJ2-2; 9 bases match TRBD1. This CDR3 is built from 15 residues. The germline gives CDR1 SGHTA, CDR2 FQGNSA. The V gene end was trimmed by 5 bases and the J gene end by 6 bases; junction bases not matched to a gene: 7. CDR3 amino acids: CASSPPTGGAGELFF. DNA for the CDR3: TGTGCCAGCAGCCCACCGACAGGGGGGGCCGGGGAGCTGTTTTTT.

The chain carries TRBV6-6 and TRBJ1-2; no clear D. With 2 bases removed from V and 8 bases from J, the gap between germline ends came to 18 bases. The CDR3 loop spans 15 amino acids. The V gene's germline CDR1 is MNHNY and CDR2 SVGAGI (reference sequence). The CDR3 DNA reads as TGTGCCAGCAGTTACGTCCGGGAATCGGATGGGGGCTACACCTTC. Translated, it gives CASSYVRESDGGYTF.

The chain has TRBV5-1 and TRBJ2-6; no clear D gene. The germline gives CDR1 SGHRS, CDR2 YFSETQ. The CDR3 is made up of 17 amino acids. Trimming removed 0 bases at V and 0 bases at J, with 10 bases between. CDR3 loop: CASSLELGSSGANVLTF. In DNA form, the CDR3 reads TGCGCCAGCAGCTTGGAATTGGGTAGCTCTGGGGCCAACGTCCTGACTTTC. Based on the CDR3 plus reference TRBV5-1 and TRBJ2-6, the full variable domain is KAGVTQTPRYLIKTRGQQVTLSCSPISGHRSVSWYQQTPGQGLQFLFEYFSETQRNKGNFPGRFSGRQFSNSRSEMNVSTLELGDSALYLCASSLELGSSGANVLTFGAGSRLTVL.

The chain links TRBV7-3 to TRBJ2-3; D may match TRBD1 or TRBD2 (7 bases each). CDR1 SGHTA and CDR2 FQGTGA come from the germline V gene. The V end lost 2 bases, the J end lost 3 bases, and 9 bases lay between the germline ends. This CDR3 has 14 amino acids. The DNA of the CDR3 is TGTGCCAGCAGCTTACAGGGGGGGACAGATACGCAGTATTTT. Protein: CASSLQGGTDTQYF.

Notes on this clone: Other nucleotide sequences in the sample specify the same CDR3. The chain recombines TRBV15 with TRBJ2-7, with D possibly matching TRBD1 (6 bases). The germline V gene has CDR1 LNHNV and CDR2 YYDKDF (reference sequence). CDR3 length equals 13 residues. V was cut by 1 base and J by 3 bases, with 7 bases left in between. CDR3 sequence (DNA): TGTGCCACCAGCAGAGGGGGGCTCTACGAGCAGTACTTC. Translation gives CATSRGGLYEQYF.

This sequence joins TRBV21-1 and TRBJ2-5; the table's D call of TRBD1 was not tested on the DNA. TRBV21-1 is deemed a pseudogene. The CDR3 length is 14 residues. The CDR3 sequence: CASSIKTGEETQYF. The CDR3 nucleotides are TGTGCCAGCAGCATTAAGACAGGGGAAGAGACCCAGTACTTC.

The chain links TRBV27 to TRBJ2-7; possibly TRBD2 for D (5 bases). The ends were cut back, 6 bases at V and 2 bases at J, with 11 bases in the middle. This CDR3 contains 13 residues. Germline loops: CDR1 MNHEY, CDR2 SMNVEV (reference sequence). The CDR3 reads CASSPRGTYEQYF. CDR3 in DNA: TGTGCCAGCAGCCCTCGGGGAACCTACGAGCAGTACTTC.

In nucleotides, the CDR3 is TGTGCCAGCAGCCCCCTCCAGGGGTCGGGAAACACCATATATTTT. It codes for CASSPLQGSGNTIYF. The rearrangement uses TRBV6-6 and TRBJ1-3; the D gene is possibly TRBD1 (6 bases). The CDR3 runs to 15 residues. V was trimmed by 6 bases and J by 4 bases, leaving 16 bases between them. Germline CDR1 MNHNY, CDR2 SVGAGI (reference sequence).

The chain couples TRBV6-5 to TRBJ1-5; 8 nucleotides match TRBD1. Germline loops: CDR1 MNHEY, CDR2 SVGAGI. This CDR3 has 14 amino acids. With 4 bases clipped from V and 8 bases from J, the junction kept 7 bases outside the gene matches. CDR3 amino acids: CASSLQGGAKPQHF. As DNA, the CDR3 is TGTGCCAGCAGTTTACAGGGGGGGGCGAAGCCCCAGCATTTT.

DNA of the CDR3: TGTGCCAGCAGTGCAGGGGGCACTGAAGCTTTCTTT. Protein: CASSAGGTEAFF. The gene calls are TRBV6-6 and TRBJ1-1; 7 bases line up with TRBD1. CDR1 and CDR2 (germline): MNHNY, SVGAGI (reference sequence). The CDR3 consists of 12 residues. With V trimmed by 5 bases and J by 4 bases, 1 base remained unmatched.

The gene calls are TRBV19 and TRBJ1-6; TRBD1 agrees at 7 bases. CDR3 length: 17 amino acids. Per the germline V gene, CDR1 is LNHDA and CDR2 is SQIVND (reference sequence). V shed 4 bases, J shed 1 base, and the junction held 7 bases outside the gene matches. The CDR3 sequence: CASSRQGGASYNSPLHF. Written as DNA, the CDR3 is TGTGCCAGTAGTAGACAGGGAGGAGCATCCTATAATTCACCCCTCCACTTT.

The gene calls are TRBV5-5 and TRBJ2-7, with TRBD1 matching 10 bases. The length of the CDR3 is 14 residues. Trimming took 3 bases from V and 5 from J; bases not matched to a gene: 5. CDR1 is SGHKS, CDR2 YYEKEE, per germline (reference sequence). The CDR3 nucleotides are TGTGCCAGCAGCTGGACAGGGGGGCAGAACGAGCAGTACTTC. Translation gives CASSWTGGQNEQYF.

The chain has TRBV7-2 and TRBJ2-3; 7 nucleotides agree with TRBD2. Germline-derived CDR1 and CDR2 are SGHTA and FQGNSA. The CDR3 length is 17 residues. Unmatched junction bases numbered 12, after V lost 2 bases and J lost 4 bases. The CDR3 coding sequence is TGTGCCAGCAGCTTATACATAGGCGGGAGCTCGGCAGATACGCAGTATTTT. It translates to CASSLYIGGSSADTQYF.

This sequence joins TRBV7-2 and TRBJ1-2; D is undetermined. V was pared by 4 bases and J by 3 bases, with 3 bases between. The CDR3 length is 11 residues. Germline V gene lookup returns CDR1 SGHTA and CDR2 FQGNSA. CDR3 sequence (DNA): TGTGCCAGCAGCTCCGACTATGGCTACACCTTC. This gives the protein CASSSDYGYTF.

V and J are TRBV6-6 and TRBJ2-7, with D possibly matching TRBD2 (5 bases). The CDR3 is made up of 13 amino acids. V was cut by 5 bases and J by 9 bases, with 17 bases left in between. Germline V CDR1 and CDR2: MNHNY, SVGAGI (reference sequence). The CDR3 nucleotides read TGTGCCAGCAGTACCGGACTCCCACTGGGGCAGTACTTC. Its translation: CASSTGLPLGQYF.

The chain has TRBV9 and TRBJ2-5, with 10 bases that match TRBD2. V gave up 0 bases and J gave up 5 bases; unmatched junction bases: 4. This CDR3 spans 15 amino acids. Germline CDR1 reads SGDLS; CDR2 reads YYNGEE. The CDR3 nucleotides read TGTGCCAGCAGCGTAGGACTAGCGGGTAGTGAGACCCAGTACTTC. This encodes CASSVGLAGSETQYF.

This clone is a singleton in its sample. The V gene is TRBV9, the J gene TRBJ1-5; 7 bases align to TRBD1. The CDR3 is 17 amino acids. The V and J ends lost 4 bases and 1 base, in that order; junction bases with no gene match: 11. Per germline, CDR1 SGDLS and CDR2 YYNGEE. The CDR3 DNA sequence: TGTGCCAGCAGCATTACAAAGACAGGGAAGAGCAATCAGCCCCAGCATTTT. Protein: CASSITKTGKSNQPQHF.

V usage is TRBV7-2 and J usage is TRBJ2-6, with D perhaps matching TRBD2 (5 bases). Germline CDR1 and CDR2: SGHTA and FQGNSA. The V and J ends lost 2 bases and 5 bases respectively, with 10 bases between them. The CDR3 extends over 15 amino acids. The CDR3 nucleotides read TGTGCCAGCAGCTTACGGGGTAGTCGGGCCAACGTCCTGACTTTC. This translates into CASSLRGSRANVLTF.

The chain is built from TRBV27 and TRBJ2-3; weak D call: TRBD1 (5 bases). CDR1 and CDR2 from the germline V gene are MNHEY and SMNVEV (reference sequence). V lost 4 bases and J lost 0, with 8 bases in between. The CDR3 length is 14 residues. CDR3: CASSWTPSTDTQYF. The DNA for the CDR3 is TGTGCCAGCAGTTGGACACCTAGCACAGATACGCAGTATTTT.

This clone was observed once. The CDR3 DNA reads TGTGCCAGCAGCTCCGGGACAGGGAATAGTTGGAATCAGCCCCAGCATTTT. Translated, it gives CASSSGTGNSWNQPQHF. The chain combines TRBV4-2 with TRBJ1-5; 9 bases line up with TRBD1. The germline gives CDR1 LGHNA, CDR2 YNFKEQ. The CDR3 extends over 17 amino acids. V lost 5 bases to trimming and J lost 4 bases; unmatched junction nucleotides: 12.

This clone appeared a few times. The chain recombines TRBV7-2 with TRBJ2-5, with 9 bases aligning to TRBD1. V shed 5 bases and J 5 bases; nucleotides not matched to a gene: 6. The CDR3 spans 14 residues. Germline values: CDR1 SGHTA, CDR2 FQGNSA. Here the CDR3 reads CASSRDRVGETQYF. The CDR3 coding sequence is TGTGCCAGCAGCAGGGACAGGGTCGGGGAGACCCAGTACTTC.

The chain is built from TRBV7-8 and TRBJ1-1, with D possibly TRBD1 on 5 matching bases. V lost 1 base to trimming and J lost 1 base, with 7 bases between them. Germline V gene sequence: CDR1 SGHVS, CDR2 FQNEAQ. The CDR3 totals 14 residues. CDR3 in DNA: TGTGCCAGCAGCTTAGTTGGGGGGAACACTGAAGCTTTCTTT. Translated, it gives CASSLVGGNTEAFF.

This clone appeared once. This rearrangement joins TRBV18 to TRBJ2-2; no reliable D call. CDR3 length: 14 amino acids. Trimming took 2 bases from V and 5 from J, leaving 9 bases between them. The germline V gene has CDR1 KGHSH and CDR2 LQKENI. This CDR3 reads CASSPKTGTGELFF. CDR3 sequence (DNA): TGTGCCAGCTCACCAAAGACCGGAACCGGGGAGCTGTTTTTT.

The rearrangement uses TRBV6-5 and TRBJ2-3; 11 bases are a match to TRBD2. The CDR3 totals 14 residues. V was pared by 5 bases and J by 3 bases, with 1 base of the junction left unmatched. CDR1 and CDR2 from the germline V gene are MNHEY and SVGAGI. As DNA, the CDR3 is TGTGCCAGCAGTAGACTAGCGGGGACAGATACGCAGTATTTT. Protein sequence: CASSRLAGTDTQYF.

V and J are TRBV7-9 and TRBJ1-6, with unresolved D. V was pared by 3 bases and J by 7 bases, with 10 bases between. The CDR3 extends over 14 amino acids. Germline V gene data show CDR1 as SEHNR and CDR2 as FQNEAQ (reference sequence). The CDR3 sequence: CASSFDLGNSPLHF. CDR3 DNA sequence: TGTGCCAGCAGCTTCGATTTAGGGAATTCACCCCTCCACTTT. The whole variable domain, remainder taken from reference TRBV7-9 and TRBJ1-6, is DTGVSQNPRHKITKRGQNVTFRCDPISEHNRLYWYRQTLGQGPEFLTYFQNEAQLEKSRLLSDRFSAERPKGSFSTLEIQRTEQGDSAMYLCASSFDLGNSPLHFGNGTRLTVT.

CDR3 amino acids: CASPGRVNTIYF. The CDR3 DNA is TGTGCCAGCCCAGGTCGCGTAAACACCATATATTTT. V usage is TRBV6-4 and J usage is TRBJ1-3, with D unclear. There are 12 residues in the CDR3. Germline lookup yields CDR1 MRHNA and CDR2 SNTAGT. V shed 8 bases and J shed 6 bases, with 11 bases lying between them.

This sequence joins TRBV12-2 and TRBJ2-3; the DNA was not compared with TRBD2, the D call given in the table. TRBV12-2 is recorded as a pseudogene. This CDR3 is built from 16 residues. CDR3 protein: CASRLSSGRLTDTQYF. The CDR3 DNA is TGTGCAAGTCGCCTCTCTAGCGGCCGTCTCACAGATACGCAGTATTTT.

The rearrangement uses TRBV28 and TRBJ2-7; 11 positions agree with TRBD1. Germline loops: CDR1 MDHEN, CDR2 SYDVKM. The length of the CDR3 is 14 residues. The V gene end was trimmed by 2 bases and the J gene end by 6 bases; junction bases not matched to a gene: 3. The CDR3 coding sequence is TGTGCCAGCAGTTTAGGAGGGACAGGGGGCGAGCAGTACTTC. This codes for CASSLGGTGGEQYF.